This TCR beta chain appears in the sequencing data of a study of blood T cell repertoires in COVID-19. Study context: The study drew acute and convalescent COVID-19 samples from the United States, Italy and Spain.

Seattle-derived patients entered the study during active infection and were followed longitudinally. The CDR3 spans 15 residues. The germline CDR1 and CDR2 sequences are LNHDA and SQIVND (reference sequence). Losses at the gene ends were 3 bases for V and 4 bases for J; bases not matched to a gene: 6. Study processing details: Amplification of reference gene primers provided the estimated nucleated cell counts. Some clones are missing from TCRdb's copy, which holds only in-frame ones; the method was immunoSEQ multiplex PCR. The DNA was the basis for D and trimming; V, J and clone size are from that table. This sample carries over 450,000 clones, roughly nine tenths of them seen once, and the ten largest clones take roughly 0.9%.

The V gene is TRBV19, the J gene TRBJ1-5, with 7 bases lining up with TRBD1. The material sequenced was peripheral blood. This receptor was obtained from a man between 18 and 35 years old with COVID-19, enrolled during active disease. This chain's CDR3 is CASSMEGGTNQPQHF. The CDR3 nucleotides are TGTGCCAGTAGTATGGAAGGGGGCACTAATCAGCCCCAGCATTTT.